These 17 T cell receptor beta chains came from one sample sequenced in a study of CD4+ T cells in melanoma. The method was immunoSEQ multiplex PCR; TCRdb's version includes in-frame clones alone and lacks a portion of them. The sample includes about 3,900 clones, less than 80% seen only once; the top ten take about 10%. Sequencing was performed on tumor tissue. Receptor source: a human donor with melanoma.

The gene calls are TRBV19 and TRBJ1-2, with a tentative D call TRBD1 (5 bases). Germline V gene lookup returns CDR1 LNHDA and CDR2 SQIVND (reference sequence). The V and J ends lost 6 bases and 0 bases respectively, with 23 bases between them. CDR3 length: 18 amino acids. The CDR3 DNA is TGTGCCAGTAGGAGGGGAATCCTACAGGAGCGAGCTAACTATGGCTACACCTTC. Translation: CASRRGILQERANYGYTF.

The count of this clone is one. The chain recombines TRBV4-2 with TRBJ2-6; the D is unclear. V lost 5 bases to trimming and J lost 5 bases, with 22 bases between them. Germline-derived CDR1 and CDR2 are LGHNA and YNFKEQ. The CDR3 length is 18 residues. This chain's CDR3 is CASSSYIRLQSRANVLTF. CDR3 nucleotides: TGTGCCAGCAGCTCATACATCAGGTTACAAAGTCGGGCCAACGTCCTGACTTTC.

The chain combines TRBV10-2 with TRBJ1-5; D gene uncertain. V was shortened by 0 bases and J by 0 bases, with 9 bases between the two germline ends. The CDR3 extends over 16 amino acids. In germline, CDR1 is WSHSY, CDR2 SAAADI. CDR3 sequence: CASSESPGNSNQPQHF. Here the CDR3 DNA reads TGCGCCAGCAGTGAGTCTCCCGGGAATAGCAATCAGCCCCAGCATTTT.

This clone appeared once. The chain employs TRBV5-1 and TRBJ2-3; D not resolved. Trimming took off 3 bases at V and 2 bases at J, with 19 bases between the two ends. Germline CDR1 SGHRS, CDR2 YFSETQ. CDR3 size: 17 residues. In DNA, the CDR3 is TGCGCCAGCAGCTCCACCCCCTTTCCGGGTCTCACAGATACGCAGTATTTT. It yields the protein CASSSTPFPGLTDTQYF.

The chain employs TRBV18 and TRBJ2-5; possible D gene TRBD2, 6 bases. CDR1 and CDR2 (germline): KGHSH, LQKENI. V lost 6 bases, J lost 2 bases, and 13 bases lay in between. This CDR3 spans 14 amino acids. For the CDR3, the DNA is TGTGCCAGCTCCTCGAGGCGGGAACAAGAGACCCAGTACTTC. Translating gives CASSSRREQETQYF. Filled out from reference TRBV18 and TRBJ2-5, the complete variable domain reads NAGVMQNPRHLVRRRGQEARLRCSPMKGHSHVYWYRQLPEEGLKFMVYLQKENIIDESGMPKERFSAEFPKEGPSILRIQQVVRGDSAAYFCASSSRREQETQYFGPGTRLLVL.

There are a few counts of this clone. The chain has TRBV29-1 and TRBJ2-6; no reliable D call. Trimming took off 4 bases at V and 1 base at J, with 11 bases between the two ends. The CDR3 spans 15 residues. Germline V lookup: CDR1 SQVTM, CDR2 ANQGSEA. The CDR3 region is CSVVFWASGANVLTF. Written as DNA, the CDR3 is TGCAGCGTTGTATTTTGGGCTTCTGGGGCCAACGTCCTGACTTTC.

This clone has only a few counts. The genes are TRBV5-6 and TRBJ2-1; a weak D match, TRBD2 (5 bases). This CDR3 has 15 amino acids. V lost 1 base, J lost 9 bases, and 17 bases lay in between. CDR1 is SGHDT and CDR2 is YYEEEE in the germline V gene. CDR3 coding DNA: TGTGCCAGCAGCTTGATTCAGGCGGGTTTGAGTGAGCAGTTCTTC. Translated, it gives CASSLIQAGLSEQFF.

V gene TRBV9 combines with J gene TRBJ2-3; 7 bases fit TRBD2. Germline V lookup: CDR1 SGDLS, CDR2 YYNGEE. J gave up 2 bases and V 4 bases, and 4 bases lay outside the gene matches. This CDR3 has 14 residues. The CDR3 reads CASSPGGTTDTQYF. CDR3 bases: TGTGCCAGCAGCCCGGGGGGAACCACAGATACGCAGTATTTT.

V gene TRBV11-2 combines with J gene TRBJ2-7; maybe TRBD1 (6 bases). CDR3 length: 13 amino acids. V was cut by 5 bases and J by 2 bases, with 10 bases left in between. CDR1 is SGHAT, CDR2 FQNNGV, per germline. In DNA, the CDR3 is TGTGCCAGCAGCCGGGACATGCCCTACGAGCAGTACTTC. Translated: CASSRDMPYEQYF.

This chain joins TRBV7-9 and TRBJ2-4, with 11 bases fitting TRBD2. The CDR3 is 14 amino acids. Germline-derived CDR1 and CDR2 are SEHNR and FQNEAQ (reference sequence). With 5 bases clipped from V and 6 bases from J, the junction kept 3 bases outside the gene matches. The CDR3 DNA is TGTGCCAGCAGCGATCTAGCGGGGGGAAACATTCAGTACTTC. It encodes CASSDLAGGNIQYF.

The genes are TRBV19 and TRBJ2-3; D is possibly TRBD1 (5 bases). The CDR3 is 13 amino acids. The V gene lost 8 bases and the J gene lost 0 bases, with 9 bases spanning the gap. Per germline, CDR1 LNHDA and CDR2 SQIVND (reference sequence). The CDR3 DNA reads TGTGCCAGTGGGCAGGGTAGCACAGATACGCAGTATTTT. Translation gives CASGQGSTDTQYF.

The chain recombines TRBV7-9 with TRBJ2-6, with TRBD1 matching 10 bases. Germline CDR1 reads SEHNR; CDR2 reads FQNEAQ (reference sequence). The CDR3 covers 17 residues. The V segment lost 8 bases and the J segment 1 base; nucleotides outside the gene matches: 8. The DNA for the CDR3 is TGTGCCAGCTCTCCGGGACAGGGGAGGTCTGGGGCCAACGTCCTGACTTTC. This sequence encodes CASSPGQGRSGANVLTF.

The CDR3 DNA reads as TGTGCCAGCAGCTTAATGGGTCCCTATAATTCACCCCTCCACTTT. It yields the protein CASSLMGPYNSPLHF. The chain is built from TRBV7-3 and TRBJ1-6, with D unclear. Trimming shortened V by 1 base and J by 2 bases, and 6 bases separated the two germline ends. Germline V CDR1 and CDR2: SGHTA, FQGTGA. The CDR3 contains 15 residues.

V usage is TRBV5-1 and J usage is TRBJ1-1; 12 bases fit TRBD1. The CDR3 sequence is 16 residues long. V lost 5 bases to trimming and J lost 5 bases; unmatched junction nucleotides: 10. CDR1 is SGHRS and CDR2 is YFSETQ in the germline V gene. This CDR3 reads CASRRGQGAIKTEAFF. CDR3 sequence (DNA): TGCGCCAGCAGGCGGGGACAGGGGGCGATTAAGACTGAAGCTTTCTTT.

This CDR3 is CASSGWTADEQFF. The CDR3 bases are TGCGCCAGCAGCGGGTGGACAGCGGATGAGCAGTTCTTC. The J gene is TRBJ2-1, the V gene TRBV5-1; a possible D gene is TRBD1 (6 bases). Deletions cut 4 bases from V and 8 bases from J, with 13 bases between. Germline V lookup: CDR1 SGHRS, CDR2 YFSETQ. The CDR3 totals 13 residues.

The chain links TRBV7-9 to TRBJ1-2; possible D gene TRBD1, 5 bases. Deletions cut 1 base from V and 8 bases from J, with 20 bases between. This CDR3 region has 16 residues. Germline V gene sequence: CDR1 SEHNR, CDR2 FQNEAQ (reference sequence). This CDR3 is CASSLGQGLGTGGYTF. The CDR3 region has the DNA TGTGCCAGCAGCTTAGGTCAGGGTCTCGGTACCGGCGGCTACACCTTC.

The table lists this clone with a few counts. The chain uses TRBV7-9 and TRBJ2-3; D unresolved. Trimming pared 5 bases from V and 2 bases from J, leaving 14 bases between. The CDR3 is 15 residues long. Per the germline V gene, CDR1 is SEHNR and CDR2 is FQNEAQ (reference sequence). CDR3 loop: CASSQQPGITDTQYF. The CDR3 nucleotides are TGTGCCAGCAGCCAACAACCAGGTATCACAGATACGCAGTATTTT.